Presented here are 30 T cell receptor beta chains from one specimen sequenced in a study of identical twins. TCRdb recomputed calls from the 5' RACE reads with MiXCR, one row per CDR3 protein. The sample carries fewer than 550,000 distinct CDR3 sequences, roughly 13% recorded once. The data also belong to a second study, concerning yellow fever vaccine responses in identical twins.

Sequencing was performed on CD4+ T cells sorted from blood. Source of these receptors: a woman younger than 30 in good health.

J is TRBJ1-1 and V is TRBV19; maybe TRBD1 (5 bases). Germline CDR1 reads LNHDA; CDR2 reads SQIVND (reference sequence). Trimming removed 2 bases from V and 6 bases from J, with 16 bases in between. The CDR3 sequence is 15 residues long. The CDR3 is CASSILAAGGAEAFF. The CDR3 region has the DNA TGTGCCAGTAGTATATTGGCCGCGGGGGGTGCTGAAGCTTTCTTT. The complete variable domain, with remaining parts taken from reference TRBV19 and TRBJ1-1, reads DGGITQSPKYLFRKEGQNVTLSCEQNLNHDAMYWYRQDPGQGLRLIYYSQIVNDFQKGDIAEGYSVSREKKESFPLTVTSAQKNPTAFYLCASSILAAGGAEAFFGQGTRLTVV.

The CDR3 loop is CASSSGGSSNQPQHF. Here the CDR3 DNA reads TGTGCCAGCAGCTCGGGGGGCTCTAGCAATCAGCCCCAGCATTTT. V and J are TRBV11-2 and TRBJ1-5, with D perhaps matching TRBD1 (6 bases). Germline CDR1 is SGHAT and CDR2 is FQNNGV. CDR3 length: 15 amino acids. V lost 4 bases, J lost 0 bases, and 10 bases lay in between.

The sample holds a few counts of this clonotype. The chain employs TRBV7-9 and TRBJ2-5; 8 positions match TRBD2. J was trimmed by 4 bases and V by 3 bases; bases with no gene match: 7. CDR1 is SEHNR, CDR2 FQNEAQ, per germline (reference sequence). The CDR3 length is 15 residues. CDR3 nucleotides: TGTGCCAGCAGCTTGACCGGGGGGGCCGCAGAGACCCAGTACTTC. This sequence encodes CASSLTGGAAETQYF.

V is TRBV7-2 and J is TRBJ2-5; D call uncertain. Germline V gives CDR1 SGHTA, CDR2 FQGNSA. The V gene lost 5 bases and the J gene lost 7 bases, with 11 bases spanning the gap. The CDR3 spans 12 residues. CDR3 protein: CASSILKGTQYF. CDR3 nucleotides: TGTGCCAGCAGCATACTAAAAGGGACCCAGTACTTC.

V is TRBV20-1 and J is TRBJ2-3; 8 bases agree with TRBD2. The germline gives CDR1 DFQATT, CDR2 SNEGSKA (reference sequence). The CDR3 length is 14 residues. V was pared by 1 base and J by 4 bases, with 4 bases of the junction left unmatched. The CDR3 loop is CSARGGGNPDTQYF. CDR3 coding DNA: TGCAGTGCTAGAGGCGGGGGGAACCCAGATACGCAGTATTTT.

In this sample, this clonotype turned up a few times. The chain recombines TRBV12-3 or TRBV12-4 with TRBJ1-5; D may be TRBD1 (5 bases). The CDR3 loop spans 13 amino acids. V lost 3 bases and J lost 3, with 6 bases in between. CDR3 amino acids: CASSLGDNQPQHF. DNA of the CDR3: TGTGCCAGCAGTTTGGGGGACAATCAGCCCCAGCATTTT.

The sample holds a few counts of this clonotype. Since no conserved phenylalanine or tryptophan closes the CDR3, a read error is the likely cause. The chain links TRBV6-1 to TRBJ2-2, with TRBD1 identical over 8 bases. V trimming: 5 bases; J trimming: 4 bases; junction bases outside the gene matches: 6. This CDR3 is built from 15 residues. Per germline, CDR1 MNHNS and CDR2 SASEGT. The CDR3 region is CASSPRTGSTGELFS. In DNA, the CDR3 is TGTGCCAGCAGTCCACGGACAGGGAGCACCGGGGAGCTGTTTTCT.

This clonotype was seen ten or more times. The chain is built from TRBV29-1 and TRBJ2-7; D perhaps matches TRBD2 (5 bases). Trimming took off 4 bases at V and 2 bases at J, with 9 bases between the two ends. This CDR3 comprises 12 residues. CDR1 SQVTM and CDR2 ANQGSEA come from the germline V gene. CDR3 loop: CSVVDGTYEQYF. The CDR3 coding sequence is TGCAGCGTTGTCGACGGGACCTACGAGCAGTACTTC.

This clonotype came up a few times. The V and J genes are TRBV20-1 and TRBJ2-1; D unresolved. This CDR3 spans 16 amino acids. V gave up 6 bases and J gave up 0 bases, with 18 bases separating them. Germline lookup yields CDR1 DFQATT and CDR2 SNEGSKA (reference sequence). The CDR3 DNA follows: TGCAGTGCCGGTCGTCCAGAAGGGCACTCCTACAATGAGCAGTTCTTC. Its protein product is CSAGRPEGHSYNEQFF.

This clonotype was counted between two and nine times. The chain employs TRBV29-1 and TRBJ2-1; 15 bases line up with TRBD2. Germline V gives CDR1 SQVTM, CDR2 ANQGSEA. Germline trimming cut 2 bases from V and 10 bases from J; bases unmatched to any gene: 6. The CDR3 sequence is 15 residues long. This CDR3 reads CSVERGLAGGREQFF. CDR3 nucleotide sequence: TGCAGCGTTGAAAGGGGACTAGCGGGAGGCAGGGAGCAGTTCTTC.

The rearrangement links TRBV29-1 to TRBJ2-7, with 8 bases matching TRBD2. CDR3 length: 14 residues. The germline V gene encodes CDR1 SQVTM and CDR2 ANQGSEA. V was clipped by 7 bases and J by 4 bases; unmatched bases: 12. This chain's CDR3 is CSAGGAGAWYEQYF. CDR3 nucleotide sequence: TGCAGCGCCGGGGGGGCAGGGGCCTGGTACGAGCAGTACTTC.

The CDR3 reads CSAATLSGGAANTGELFF. CDR3 coding DNA: TGCAGTGCTGCCACCTTAAGCGGGGGGGCCGCAAACACCGGGGAGCTGTTTTTT. This chain joins TRBV20-1 and TRBJ2-2, with 10 bases identical to TRBD2. The germline V gene encodes CDR1 DFQATT and CDR2 SNEGSKA (reference sequence). Trimming cost V 5 bases and J 2 bases; bases outside gene matches: 14. CDR3 length: 18 residues.

The J gene is TRBJ1-4, the V gene TRBV5-6; D may be TRBD1 (6 bases). V was clipped by 4 bases and J by 3 bases, with 10 bases between them. This CDR3 region has 14 residues. Per the germline V gene, CDR1 is SGHDT and CDR2 is YYEEEE. CDR3 sequence: CASSQGSANEKLFF. The CDR3 region has the DNA TGTGCCAGCAGCCAGGGGTCCGCTAATGAAAAACTGTTTTTT.

J is TRBJ2-5 and V is TRBV24-1; D is unresolved. V was shortened by 1 base and J by 5 bases, with 4 bases between the two germline ends. The CDR3 runs 12 residues. Germline values: CDR1 KGHDR, CDR2 SFDVKD. The DNA of the CDR3 is TGTGCCACCAGTGATTTTGGGGAGACCCAGTACTTC. Protein product: CATSDFGETQYF.

This clonotype showed up just a few times. V is TRBV20-1 and J is TRBJ1-1, with TRBD1 identical over 9 bases. The CDR3 extends over 14 amino acids. The germline CDR1 and CDR2 sequences are DFQATT and SNEGSKA (reference sequence). With V trimmed by 6 bases and J by 1 base, 6 bases remained unmatched. The CDR3 spells CSAPTGGTNTEAFF. The CDR3 region has the DNA TGCAGTGCCCCGACAGGGGGTACGAACACTGAAGCTTTCTTT.

This clonotype was counted only a few times. The V gene is TRBV4-2, the J gene TRBJ1-6; the match to TRBD1 covers 7 bases. Germline V gives CDR1 LGHNA, CDR2 YNFKEQ. V shed 1 base and J 5 bases; nucleotides not matched to a gene: 2. The CDR3 extends over 15 amino acids. CDR3 protein: CASSQGQGDNSPLHF. Written as DNA, the CDR3 is TGTGCCAGCAGCCAAGGACAGGGCGATAATTCACCCCTCCACTTT.

This clonotype showed up just a few times. This chain joins TRBV12-3 or TRBV12-4 and TRBJ2-3; D is unresolved. The CDR3 sequence is 15 residues long. Trimming left V 2 bases short and J 0 bases short, with 9 bases between. CDR3: CASSLYRSSTDTQYF. CDR3 coding DNA: TGTGCCAGCAGTTTATACAGATCTAGCACAGATACGCAGTATTTT.

The sample holds a few counts of this clonotype. The chain combines TRBV15 with TRBJ2-3; maybe TRBD2 (5 bases). The CDR3 consists of 17 residues. V dropped 0 bases and J dropped 3 bases, with 16 bases sitting between them. Germline lookup yields CDR1 LNHNV and CDR2 YYDKDF (reference sequence). CDR3: CATSRDVNSAITDTQYF. The CDR3, as DNA: TGTGCCACCAGCAGAGATGTGAATAGCGCAATAACAGATACGCAGTATTTT. Filled out from reference TRBV15 and TRBJ2-3, the complete variable domain reads DAMVIQNPRYQVTQFGKPVTLSCSQTLNHNVMYWYQQKSSQAPKLLFHYYDKDFNNEADTPDNFQSRRPNTSFCFLDIRSPGLGDTAMYLCATSRDVNSAITDTQYFGPGTRLTVL.

In its sample, this clonotype was seen a few times. The chain has TRBV6-2 or TRBV6-3 and TRBJ2-4, with 15 bases aligning to TRBD2. The CDR3 extends over 17 amino acids. CDR1 MNHEY and CDR2 SVGEGT come from the germline V gene. Trimming cost V 9 bases and J 0 bases; bases outside gene matches: 6. Here the CDR3 DNA reads TGTGCCAGTTCCGGACTAGCGGGAGGGAGAGCCAAAAACATTCAGTACTTC. It is translated as CASSGLAGGRAKNIQYF.

This clonotype was found a few times. J is TRBJ2-3 and V is TRBV7-2; maybe TRBD2 (5 bases). V was cut by 5 bases and J by 1 base, with 13 bases left in between. The CDR3 covers 15 residues. Germline CDR1 reads SGHTA; CDR2 reads FQGNSA. The CDR3 bases are TGTGCCAGCAGCCTGAGAGGGATTCGCACAGATACGCAGTATTTT. It codes for CASSLRGIRTDTQYF.

This clonotype came up once. The rearrangement links TRBV20-1 to TRBJ2-1, with D tentatively TRBD1 or TRBD2 (5 bases each). This CDR3 has 16 amino acids. Trimming removed 0 bases at V and 4 bases at J, with 16 bases between. The germline V gene encodes CDR1 DFQATT and CDR2 SNEGSKA (reference sequence). The CDR3 nucleotides read TGCAGTGCTAGAGAGTTATCCTCGAGGGGATACAATGAGCAGTTCTTC. Protein sequence: CSARELSSRGYNEQFF.

This clonotype was counted only a few times. This chain links TRBV11-1 with TRBJ2-2, with D unresolved. The germline V gene encodes CDR1 SGHAT and CDR2 FQDESV (reference sequence). The CDR3 sequence is 12 residues long. The V end lost 3 bases, the J end lost 7 bases, and 6 bases lay between the germline ends. CDR3 region: CASSLNHGELFF. CDR3 in DNA: TGTGCCAGCAGCTTGAATCACGGGGAGCTGTTTTTT. The full variable domain, with the rest looked up from reference TRBV11-1 and TRBJ2-2, is EAEVAQSPRYKITEKSQAVAFWCDPISGHATLYWYRQILGQGPELLVQFQDESVVDDSQLPKDRFSAERLKGVDSTLKIQPAELGDSAMYLCASSLNHGELFFGEGSRLTVL.

The chain joins TRBV6-1 to TRBJ2-3; 10 bases agree with TRBD2. The CDR3 is 15 residues long. V lost 9 bases, J lost 1 base, and 7 bases stayed unmatched. CDR1 and CDR2 (germline): MNHNS, SASEGT. Here the CDR3 reads CASERGGRGTDTQYF. The CDR3, as DNA: TGTGCCAGTGAGCGGGGGGGCCGTGGCACAGATACGCAGTATTTT.

The chain employs TRBV5-1 and TRBJ1-4, with TRBD1 identical over 7 bases. Germline V gene data show CDR1 as SGHRS and CDR2 as YFSETQ. The CDR3 consists of 13 residues. V gave up 3 bases and J gave up 10 bases; unmatched junction bases: 6. The CDR3 nucleotides read TGCGCCAGCAGCTCGGAGGGGGCGGGAAAACTGTTTTTT. It translates to CASSSEGAGKLFF.

The sample holds a few counts of this clonotype. V gene TRBV3-1 combines with J gene TRBJ2-3, with TRBD1 identical over 9 bases. With V trimmed by 7 bases and J by 3 bases, 8 bases remained unmatched. The CDR3 spans 15 residues. The germline V gene encodes CDR1 LGHDT and CDR2 YNNKEL (reference sequence). CDR3 sequence (DNA): TGTGCCAGCACTATTCTAGGGACAGGGACAGATACGCAGTATTTT. Amino acids: CASTILGTGTDTQYF.

This clonotype showed up just a few times. The gene calls are TRBV28 and TRBJ2-3, with D possibly matching TRBD2 (5 bases). The V end was cut by 3 bases, the J end by 5 bases, with 15 bases between. Germline CDR1 MDHEN, CDR2 SYDVKM. The CDR3 is made up of 15 amino acids. CDR3 protein: CASSLPSGGGDTQYF. In nucleotides, the CDR3 is TGTGCCAGCAGTTTGCCCAGCGGAGGAGGAGATACGCAGTATTTT.

J is TRBJ2-3 and V is TRBV7-2, with 8 bases fitting TRBD1. Germline V CDR1 and CDR2: SGHTA, FQGNSA. This CDR3 contains 16 residues. Trimming removed 1 base from V and 5 bases from J; junction bases left unmatched: 8. CDR3 coding DNA: TGTGCCAGCAGCTTAGGCTCCGGACAGGGTATAGATACGCAGTATTTT. Residues: CASSLGSGQGIDTQYF.

This rearrangement joins TRBV5-6 to TRBJ2-2, with 8 bases aligning to TRBD2. Germline trimming cut 7 bases from V and 0 bases from J; bases unmatched to any gene: 14. This CDR3 contains 18 residues. CDR1 and CDR2 (germline): SGHDT, YYEEEE. The CDR3 DNA sequence: TGTGCCAGCTCCCATCGACTAGCGTGGATCGCGAACACCGGGGAGCTGTTTTTT. It codes for CASSHRLAWIANTGELFF. The complete variable domain, with remaining parts taken from reference TRBV5-6 and TRBJ2-2, reads DAGVTQSPTHLIKTRGQQVTLRCSPKSGHDTVSWYQQALGQGPQFIFQYYEEEERQRGNFPDRFSGHQFPNYSSELNVNALLLGDSALYLCASSHRLAWIANTGELFFGEGSRLTVL.

Only a few counts were recorded for this clonotype. This chain links TRBV6-1 with TRBJ1-2, with D uncertain. Germline values: CDR1 MNHNS, CDR2 SASEGT. V was clipped by 2 bases and J by 6 bases, with 13 bases between them. The CDR3 is made up of 14 amino acids. CDR3 amino acids: CASSEPALRDGYTF. Written as DNA, the CDR3 is TGTGCCAGCAGTGAACCTGCTCTGAGGGATGGCTACACCTTC.

This clonotype was observed a handful of times. The chain joins TRBV5-1 to TRBJ2-7, with 7 nucleotides matching TRBD1. V trimming: 2 bases; J trimming: 2 bases; junction bases outside the gene matches: 7. The germline V gene has CDR1 SGHRS and CDR2 YFSETQ. CDR3 length equals 15 residues. CDR3 residues: CASSFPDRIPYEQYF. DNA for the CDR3: TGCGCCAGCAGCTTCCCGGACAGGATCCCCTACGAGCAGTACTTC. Full variable domain (rest looked up from reference TRBV5-1 and TRBJ2-7): KAGVTQTPRYLIKTRGQQVTLSCSPISGHRSVSWYQQTPGQGLQFLFEYFSETQRNKGNFPGRFSGRQFSNSRSEMNVSTLELGDSALYLCASSFPDRIPYEQYFGPGTRLTVT.